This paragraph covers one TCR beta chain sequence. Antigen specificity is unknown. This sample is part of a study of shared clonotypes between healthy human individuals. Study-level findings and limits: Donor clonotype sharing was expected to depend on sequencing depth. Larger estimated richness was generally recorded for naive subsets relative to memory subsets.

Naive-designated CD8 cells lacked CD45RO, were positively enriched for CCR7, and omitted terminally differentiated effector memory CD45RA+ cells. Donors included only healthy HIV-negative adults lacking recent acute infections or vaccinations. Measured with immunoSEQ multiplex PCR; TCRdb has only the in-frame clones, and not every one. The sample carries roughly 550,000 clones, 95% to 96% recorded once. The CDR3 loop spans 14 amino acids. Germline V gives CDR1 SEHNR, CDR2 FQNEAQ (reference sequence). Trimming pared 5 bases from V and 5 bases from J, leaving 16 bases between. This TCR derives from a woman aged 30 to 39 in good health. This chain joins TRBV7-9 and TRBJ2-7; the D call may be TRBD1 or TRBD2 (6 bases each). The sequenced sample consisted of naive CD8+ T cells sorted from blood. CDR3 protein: CASSPPRGANEQYF. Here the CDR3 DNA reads TGTGCCAGCAGCCCCCCAAGGGGGGCTAACGAGCAGTACTTC.